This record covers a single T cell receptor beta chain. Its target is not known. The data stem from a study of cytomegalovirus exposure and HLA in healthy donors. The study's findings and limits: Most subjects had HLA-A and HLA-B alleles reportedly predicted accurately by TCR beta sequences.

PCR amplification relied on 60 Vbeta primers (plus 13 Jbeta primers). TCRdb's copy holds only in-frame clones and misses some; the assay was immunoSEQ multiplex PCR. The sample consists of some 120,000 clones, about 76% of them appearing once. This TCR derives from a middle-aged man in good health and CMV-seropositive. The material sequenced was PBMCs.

CDR3 bases: TGCGCCAGCAAGGCTGGACAGGCCTCTGGAAACACCATATATTTT. Translated, it gives CASKAGQASGNTIYF. This chain uses TRBV10-2 with TRBJ1-3; 7 bases are shared with TRBD1. The CDR3 consists of 15 residues. V lost 7 bases to trimming and J lost 0 bases; unmatched junction nucleotides: 6. The V gene's germline CDR1 is WSHSY and CDR2 SAAADI.